One sample yielded the 17 T cell receptor beta chains listed below, sequenced in a study of vaccination and CD4 T cells after COVID-19. The treatment was: roughly ten-day PBMC culture with coronavirus spike peptide pools or control peptides (ViraFEST assay). These receptors have no known antigen. Oncomine TCR Beta short-read sequencing was applied to DNA from cultured CD4+ T cells. TCRdb reprocessed the PCR reads via MiXCR and lists one record per CDR3 protein. This sample has 15,000 to 25,000 distinct CDR3 sequences, with around 40% found just once. The sample here was CD4+ T cells from blood, cultured in vitro, taken before SARS-CoV-2 vaccination. Receptor source: a human donor who received a COVID-19 vaccine.

The CDR3 nucleotides read TGTGCCACCAGTGATTTGCGGGGGGAAGGCACAGATACGCAGTATTTT. The encoded protein is CATSDLRGEGTDTQYF. The V gene is TRBV24-1, the J gene TRBJ2-3, with 7 nucleotides matching TRBD2. The CDR3 sequence is 16 residues long. V trimming: 0 bases; J trimming: 1 base; junction bases outside the gene matches: 3. Looked up from germline, CDR1 is KGHDR and CDR2 is SFDVKD.

In this sample, this clonotype turned up a few times. The chain has TRBV24-1 and TRBJ1-2; D gene uncertain. V was clipped by 3 bases and J by 3 bases, with 7 bases between them. Germline assignment: CDR1 KGHDR and CDR2 SFDVKD. This CDR3 contains 13 residues. CDR3 sequence (DNA): TGTGCCACCAGTGATAATCCGGACTATGGCTACACCTTC. Translated, it gives CATSDNPDYGYTF.

This chain uses TRBV20-1 with TRBJ2-7; 8 bases map to TRBD2. The CDR3 extends over 14 amino acids. Germline loops: CDR1 DFQATT, CDR2 SNEGSKA (reference sequence). Trimming at V came to 3 bases and at J to 5 bases, leaving 9 bases not matched to a gene. CDR3 in DNA: TGCAGTGCTAGCCCCGGGACTAGTGGGAACGAGCAGTACTTC. This encodes CSASPGTSGNEQYF.

The chain combines TRBV20-1 with TRBJ2-3; tentatively, D is TRBD2 (11 bases). V was shortened by 5 bases and J by 1 base, with 31 bases between the two germline ends. Germline assignment: CDR1 DFQATT and CDR2 SNEGSKA (reference sequence). This CDR3 spans 20 amino acids. This CDR3 reads CSARHGTGVPGLAGTDTQYF. The CDR3 bases are TGCAGTGCTCGACACGGGACAGGGGTGCCGGGACTAGCGGGCACAGATACGCAGTATTTT.

The table lists this clonotype with a few counts. The chain recombines TRBV20-1 with TRBJ1-1; D gene ambiguous. Germline CDR1 reads DFQATT; CDR2 reads SNEGSKA (reference sequence). Deletions cut 7 bases from V and 5 bases from J, with 11 bases between. This CDR3 spans 11 amino acids. CDR3 coding DNA: TGCAGTGTACCAGGAGGGACTGAAGCTTTCTTT. Encoded protein: CSVPGGTEAFF.

The chain joins TRBV20-1 to TRBJ2-1; D ambiguous. Germline V gene sequence: CDR1 DFQATT, CDR2 SNEGSKA (reference sequence). V lost 0 bases and J lost 3, with 9 bases in between. This CDR3 is 14 amino acids long. The CDR3 is CSARDWRNYNEQFF. The DNA of the CDR3 is TGCAGTGCTAGAGATTGGCGCAACTACAATGAGCAGTTCTTC.

This clonotype appeared a single time. The CDR3 DNA is TGTGCCAGCAGCGAGGGAATACACCTCACGAACACTGAAGCTTTCTTT. Translated: CASSEGIHLTNTEAFF. The V call is TRBV9, the J call TRBJ1-1, with no clear D. This CDR3 is built from 16 residues. The germline CDR1 and CDR2 sequences are SGDLS and YYNGEE. V was pared by 3 bases and J by 1 base, with 16 bases between.

The genes are TRBV7-2 and TRBJ1-5; D is uncertain. V shed 0 bases and J shed 5 bases, with 11 bases lying between them. The CDR3 covers 15 residues. CDR1 is SGHTA, CDR2 FQGNSA, per germline. DNA of the CDR3: TGTGCCAGCAGCTTAGCGTGGGGTCCGGATCAGCCCCAGCATTTT. Translating gives CASSLAWGPDQPQHF.

The chain uses TRBV5-1 and TRBJ1-2; tentative D call: TRBD1 (6 bases). The V end lost 4 bases, the J end lost 4 bases, and 14 bases lay between the germline ends. CDR3 length: 14 amino acids. Germline CDR1 SGHRS, CDR2 YFSETQ. CDR3 loop: CASSISGTSYGYTF. The CDR3 DNA reads as TGCGCCAGCAGCATATCCGGGACATCCTATGGCTACACCTTC.

The chain couples TRBV20-1 to TRBJ2-1; D ambiguous. This CDR3 is 15 amino acids long. The germline V gene has CDR1 DFQATT and CDR2 SNEGSKA (reference sequence). V lost 3 bases to trimming and J lost 1 base, with 13 bases between them. CDR3 amino acids: CSARGSTRSYNEQFF. The CDR3 coding sequence is TGCAGTGCTAGGGGTTCGACGCGATCCTACAATGAGCAGTTCTTC.

The rearrangement uses TRBV29-1 and TRBJ1-2; possibly TRBD1 for D (5 bases). Germline V gene lookup returns CDR1 SQVTM and CDR2 ANQGSEA. The CDR3 is 14 residues long. V lost 7 bases to trimming and J lost 8 bases, with 23 bases between them. The CDR3 coding sequence is TGCAGCGCCGGCCCTATATGGGGGGTCGGGGGCTACACCTTC. It codes for CSAGPIWGVGGYTF.

This chain joins TRBV7-2 and TRBJ2-7, with 9 bases matching TRBD2. This CDR3 spans 15 amino acids. Looked up from germline, CDR1 is SGHTA and CDR2 is FQGNSA. Unmatched junction bases numbered 3, after V lost 1 base and J lost 2 bases. The CDR3 sequence: CASSLGLAETYEQYF. The CDR3 nucleotides are TGTGCCAGCAGCTTAGGACTAGCGGAGACCTACGAGCAGTACTTC.

The chain employs TRBV6-5 and TRBJ2-4; TRBD1 aligns across 11 bases. Losses at the gene ends were 4 bases for V and 12 bases for J; bases not matched to a gene: 11. Germline CDR1 and CDR2: MNHEY and SVGAGI. This CDR3 contains 15 residues. The CDR3 here is CASSFGSGTGGSQYF. The CDR3 nucleotides are TGTGCCAGCAGTTTTGGTAGCGGGACAGGGGGTAGTCAGTACTTC.

This clonotype appeared a few times. The chain has TRBV11-3 and TRBJ1-6, with D perhaps TRBD1 (6 bases). Looked up from germline, CDR1 is SGHNT and CDR2 is YENEEA. Trimming shortened V by 4 bases and J by 8 bases, and 15 bases separated the two germline ends. The CDR3 sequence is 15 residues long. CDR3 sequence reads: CASSSLQGSDSPLHF. DNA of the CDR3: TGTGCCAGCAGCTCCTTACAGGGATCTGATTCACCCCTCCACTTT.

The chain employs TRBV7-6 and TRBJ1-2; D ambiguous. This CDR3 region has 14 residues. Germline V gene lookup returns CDR1 SGHVS and CDR2 FNYEAQ. Trimming took off 1 base at V and 3 bases at J, with 9 bases between the two ends. The CDR3 nucleotides are TGTGCCAGCAGCTTAGAGGAGGGTCACTATGGCTACACCTTC. It translates to CASSLEEGHYGYTF.

This clonotype was seen a few times. The genes are TRBV5-1 and TRBJ1-5; TRBD1 might be the D (5 bases). The V gene's germline CDR1 is SGHRS and CDR2 YFSETQ. V was shortened by 3 bases and J by 2 bases, with 12 bases between the two germline ends. The CDR3 consists of 15 residues. The CDR3 bases are TGCGCCAGCAGCTGGATGGGGGAGCGCAATCAGCCCCAGCATTTT. It codes for CASSWMGERNQPQHF.

The chain carries TRBV5-1 and TRBJ1-6; the match to TRBD1 covers 8 bases. Germline trimming cut 0 bases from V and 7 bases from J; bases unmatched to any gene: 6. Looked up from germline, CDR1 is SGHRS and CDR2 is YFSETQ. The CDR3 consists of 16 residues. The CDR3 region is CASSLDGRGPNSPLHF. CDR3 bases: TGCGCCAGCAGCTTGGATGGCAGGGGGCCAAATTCACCCCTCCACTTT.